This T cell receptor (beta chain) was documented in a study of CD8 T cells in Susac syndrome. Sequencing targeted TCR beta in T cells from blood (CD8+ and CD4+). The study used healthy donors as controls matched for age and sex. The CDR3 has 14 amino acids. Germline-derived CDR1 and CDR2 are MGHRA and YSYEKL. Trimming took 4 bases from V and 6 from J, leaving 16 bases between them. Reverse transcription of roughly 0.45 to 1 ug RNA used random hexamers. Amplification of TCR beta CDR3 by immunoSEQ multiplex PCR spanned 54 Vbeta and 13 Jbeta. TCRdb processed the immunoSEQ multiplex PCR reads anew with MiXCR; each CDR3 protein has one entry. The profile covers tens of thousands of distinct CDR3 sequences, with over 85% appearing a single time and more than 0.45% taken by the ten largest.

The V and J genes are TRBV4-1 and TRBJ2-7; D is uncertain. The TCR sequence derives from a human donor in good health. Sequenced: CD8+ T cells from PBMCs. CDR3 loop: CASSLRTGPREQYF. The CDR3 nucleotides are TGCGCCAGCAGCCTACGGACCGGCCCGCGCGAGCAGTACTTC.